The 9 T cell receptor beta chains listed next were all sequenced from one sample in a study of preoperative IRX-2 immunotherapy in early breast cancer (dated by TCRdb to between 2018 and 2021). The sample's treatment or condition label, decoded: preoperative locoregional IRX-2 cytokine immunotherapy. The library was obtained by the immunoSEQ multiplex PCR assay. As stored in TCRdb, this immuneACCESS dataset retains in-frame rearrangements with V and J assigned. A fraction of the clones does not appear; measured against another copy, unresolved V genes explain less than half of the discrepancy, and the remainder lacks a known reason. A total of about 62,000 clones appear in this sample, approximately 95% of them only once. Roughly 1.5% of the sample belongs to the ten largest clones. This material was obtained from a patient treated with IRX-2 immunotherapy. These receptor sequences come from a human donor with breast cancer.

The chain links TRBV9 to TRBJ2-2; D is perhaps TRBD2 (6 bases). The ends were cut back, 4 bases at V and 4 bases at J, with 17 bases in the middle. This CDR3 has 16 residues. The germline V gene encodes CDR1 SGDLS and CDR2 YYNGEE. CDR3 loop: CASSLGGGLPTGELFF. The CDR3 nucleotides are TGTGCCAGCAGCCTCGGCGGTGGACTACCCACCGGGGAGCTGTTTTTT.

The rearrangement joins TRBV15 to TRBJ2-3, with a weak D call TRBD1 (6 bases). This CDR3 has 18 residues. The germline V and J ends were trimmed by 3 bases and 2 bases, with 21 bases remaining between them. Germline V CDR1 and CDR2: LNHNV, YYDKDF (reference sequence). CDR3 bases: TGTGCCACCAGCAGTAGGGCAGGGGAGTGGGGGCTCACAGATACGCAGTATTTT. It specifies CATSSRAGEWGLTDTQYF.

The CDR3 here is CASSNSGGSAQYF. The CDR3 bases are TGTGCCAGCAGCAATAGCGGGGGCTCGGCGCAGTATTTT. The chain couples TRBV7-2 to TRBJ2-3; 9 nucleotides match TRBD2. This CDR3 has 13 residues. With V trimmed by 5 bases and J by 10 bases, 7 bases remained unmatched. CDR1 is SGHTA, CDR2 FQGNSA, per germline.

This chain joins TRBV7-9 and TRBJ2-3; 9 nucleotides match TRBD1. Trimming at V came to 3 bases and at J to 4 bases, leaving 11 bases not matched to a gene. The CDR3 extends over 17 amino acids. From germline, CDR1 is SEHNR and CDR2 FQNEAQ (reference sequence). CDR3 DNA: TGTGCCAGCAGCTTGGGGGTGGGACAGGGTTCGTCAGATACGCAGTATTTT. It yields the protein CASSLGVGQGSSDTQYF.

This chain joins TRBV19 and TRBJ2-3; 13 bases line up with TRBD2. The CDR3 spans 15 residues. Germline loops: CDR1 LNHDA, CDR2 SQIVND (reference sequence). The ends lost 10 bases at V and 5 bases at J; junction bases unmatched: 9. The chain's CDR3 is CATSGTSGVGDTQYF. The CDR3, as DNA: TGTGCCACCTCCGGGACTAGCGGGGTGGGAGATACGCAGTATTTT.

The V gene is TRBV6-5, the J gene TRBJ1-6; TRBD1 matches 7 bases. CDR3 size: 15 residues. Germline assignment: CDR1 MNHEY and CDR2 SVGAGI. Trimming removed 1 base from V and 7 bases from J; junction bases left unmatched: 4. The CDR3 nucleotides read TGTGCCAGCAGTTACTTAGGGGGCGCCAATTCACCCCTCCACTTT. It codes for CASSYLGGANSPLHF.

With respect to this clone: One end of the junction is discordant with germline, which a read error may explain. The J gene is TRBJ2-3, the V gene TRBV7-2, with D perhaps TRBD2 (7 bases). The CDR3 extends over 14 amino acids. Germline V gene data show CDR1 as SGHTA and CDR2 as FQGNSA. CDR3 nucleotide sequence: TGTGCCAGCAGCTCGGGGGGCGCAGGGACTATGCTGGATTTT. Encoded protein: CASSSGGAGTMLDF.

The chain is built from TRBV29-1 and TRBJ2-4, with 12 bases identical to TRBD2. This CDR3 contains 19 residues. The J segment lost 0 bases and the V segment lost 0 bases, leaving 9 bases of the junction unmatched. Germline loops: CDR1 SQVTM, CDR2 ANQGSEA. Written as DNA, the CDR3 is TGCAGCGTTGAAGATATCCTAGCGGGAGGGTATTTAGCCAAAAACATTCAGTACTTC. It is translated as CSVEDILAGGYLAKNIQYF.

This clone was found once. The rearrangement uses TRBV27 and TRBJ2-4; no clear D gene. V lost 4 bases, J lost 7 bases, and 14 bases lay in between. CDR3 length: 14 residues. The germline CDR1 and CDR2 sequences are MNHEY and SMNVEV (reference sequence). The CDR3 protein is CASSSTRDRNIQYF. In DNA form, the CDR3 reads TGTGCCAGCAGTTCCACTCGCGACCGGAACATTCAGTACTTC.